These 24 T cell receptor beta chains originate from one sample sequenced in a study of blood T cell repertoires in COVID-19. Generated by immunoSEQ multiplex PCR, the TCRdb table keeps only in-frame clones and is missing some. Of 85,000 to 120,000 clones listed, 75% to 85% were seen once; the top ten hold 6% to 6.5%. The sample was peripheral blood. These receptors all stem from a man aged 80 or over with COVID-19, enrolled during active disease.

The chain employs TRBV6-6 and TRBJ2-7; the match to TRBD2 covers 10 bases. The V and J ends lost 0 bases and 1 base, in that order; junction bases with no gene match: 3. This CDR3 contains 16 residues. Germline CDR1 and CDR2: MNHNY and SVGAGI (reference sequence). The CDR3 sequence: CASSYSRLAGSYEQYF. Written as DNA, the CDR3 is TGTGCCAGCAGTTACTCGCGACTAGCGGGTTCCTACGAGCAGTACTTC.

The V gene is TRBV28, the J gene TRBJ1-2, with D possibly matching TRBD1 (5 bases). CDR1 and CDR2 (germline): MDHEN, SYDVKM. The CDR3 is made up of 13 amino acids. Trimming took 5 bases from V and 1 from J, leaving 8 bases between them. CDR3 in amino acids: CASSPDINYGYTF. The CDR3, as DNA: TGTGCCAGCAGTCCGGACATTAACTATGGCTACACCTTC.

CDR3 nucleotides: TGTGCCACCAGCAGAGATTGGACAGTCGGGGGGAGTGACAATGAGCAGTTCTTC. This translates into CATSRDWTVGGSDNEQFF. The chain uses TRBV15 and TRBJ2-1; a possible D gene is TRBD2 (7 bases). The germline CDR1 and CDR2 sequences are LNHNV and YYDKDF (reference sequence). Trimming shortened V by 0 bases and J by 5 bases, and 20 bases separated the two germline ends. This CDR3 has 18 amino acids.

Worth noting for this clone: The same CDR3 is also encoded by other DNA sequences in this sample. This chain links TRBV28 with TRBJ1-1; 7 bases fit TRBD1. The CDR3 consists of 14 residues. V dropped 4 bases and J dropped 0; count of bases not matched to a gene: 2. CDR1 MDHEN and CDR2 SYDVKM come from the germline V gene. CDR3 sequence reads: CASSSGQLNTEAFF. DNA for the CDR3: TGTGCCAGCAGTTCGGGACAGCTGAACACTGAAGCTTTCTTT.

The V call is TRBV29-1, the J call TRBJ1-4; D may be TRBD1 (6 bases). The CDR3 sequence is 13 residues long. Trimming shortened V by 0 bases and J by 7 bases, and 9 bases separated the two germline ends. Per the germline V gene, CDR1 is SQVTM and CDR2 is ANQGSEA. The CDR3 reads CSVEEIQGEKLFF. CDR3 nucleotides: TGCAGCGTTGAAGAGATACAGGGTGAAAAACTGTTTTTT.

The chain recombines TRBV5-1 with TRBJ2-3, with TRBD2 matching 11 bases. CDR1 is SGHRS and CDR2 is YFSETQ in the germline V gene. The CDR3 extends over 16 amino acids. V shed 4 bases and J 6 bases; nucleotides not matched to a gene: 10. CDR3 protein: CASSLGTSGLIDTQYF. In DNA form, the CDR3 reads TGCGCCAGCAGCCTAGGGACTAGCGGCCTAATTGATACGCAGTATTTT.

This chain uses TRBV27 with TRBJ1-5; D gene uncertain. V shed 10 bases and J shed 4 bases, with 20 bases lying between them. The CDR3 runs to 15 residues. Germline loops: CDR1 MNHEY, CDR2 SMNVEV (reference sequence). Here the CDR3 DNA reads TGTGCCACCCGAGCGGGCATCCTTTCAAATCAGCCCCAGCATTTT. It codes for CATRAGILSNQPQHF.

V usage is TRBV6-5 and J usage is TRBJ2-1, with 9 bases lining up with TRBD1. The J segment lost 2 bases and the V segment lost 9 bases, leaving 8 bases of the junction unmatched. Germline V lookup: CDR1 MNHEY, CDR2 SVGAGI. This CDR3 is 15 amino acids long. In DNA form, the CDR3 reads TGTGCCAGTTCACCGGGACAGGGTCCCTACAATGAGCAGTTCTTC. Translating it yields CASSPGQGPYNEQFF.

The chain couples TRBV5-8 to TRBJ2-7, with TRBD2 as a possible D gene (6 bases). V lost 3 bases, J lost 3 bases, and 13 bases lay in between. In germline, CDR1 is SGHTS, CDR2 YDEGEE. The CDR3 extends over 14 amino acids. This CDR3 reads CASSWGRGFYEQYF. The CDR3 coding sequence is TGTGCCAGCAGCTGGGGCCGGGGGTTCTACGAGCAGTACTTC.

V gene TRBV7-8 combines with J gene TRBJ2-7; 8 bases are shared with TRBD2. Per germline, CDR1 SGHVS and CDR2 FQNEAQ. The CDR3 is made up of 13 amino acids. Germline trimming cut 5 bases from V and 2 bases from J; bases unmatched to any gene: 2. The CDR3, as DNA: TGTGCCAGCAGCCGGACTAGCACCTACGAGCAGTACTTC. Translated: CASSRTSTYEQYF.

The rearrangement links TRBV27 to TRBJ2-1, with 12 bases lining up with TRBD2. V lost 2 bases, J lost 7 bases, and 9 bases stayed unmatched. CDR3 size: 17 residues. From germline, CDR1 is MNHEY and CDR2 SMNVEV (reference sequence). In DNA, the CDR3 is TGTGCCAGCAGTTTAGCTAGCGGGAGGGCCCTTTTAAATGAGCAGTTCTTC. Encoded protein: CASSLASGRALLNEQFF.

The chain joins TRBV29-1 to TRBJ2-1, with 11 nucleotides matching TRBD2. Germline CDR1 reads SQVTM; CDR2 reads ANQGSEA. The CDR3 consists of 14 residues. V lost 4 bases, J lost 7 bases, and 6 bases stayed unmatched. For the CDR3, the DNA is TGCAGCGTTGTTACTAGCGGGAGTAAGAATGAGCAGTTCTTC. Protein sequence: CSVVTSGSKNEQFF.

V usage is TRBV3-1 (or the pseudogene TRBV3-2) and J usage is TRBJ2-5, with TRBD2 matching over 7 bases. J lost 4 bases, V lost 6 bases, and 11 bases had no gene match. CDR1 and CDR2 (germline): LGHDT, YNNKEL (reference sequence). This CDR3 is built from 15 residues. The CDR3 protein is CASSPFPERGETQYF. The CDR3 coding sequence is TGTGCCAGCAGTCCTTTTCCGGAGCGGGGAGAGACCCAGTACTTC.

This chain links TRBV7-2 with TRBJ2-5, with 11 bases that match TRBD2. The junction had 4 bases not matched to a gene; V was cut back by 5 bases and J by 5 bases. This CDR3 contains 14 residues. Germline-derived CDR1 and CDR2 are SGHTA and FQGNSA. In DNA form, the CDR3 reads TGTGCCAGCAGCCTTGGGACTAGCGGTGAGACCCAGTACTTC. Translated, it gives CASSLGTSGETQYF.

CDR3 sequence reads: CASSLGTSGDNEQFF. The CDR3 nucleotides are TGTGCCAGCAGCTTAGGGACTAGCGGTGACAATGAGCAGTTCTTC. V and J are TRBV7-3 and TRBJ2-1, with 11 bases that match TRBD2. Germline-derived CDR1 and CDR2 are SGHTA and FQGTGA. With V trimmed by 2 bases and J by 5 bases, 2 bases remained unmatched. CDR3 length: 15 residues.

The gene calls are TRBV12-3 or TRBV12-4 and TRBJ1-2; D gene unclear. The CDR3 is 13 amino acids. The V gene lost 5 bases and the J gene lost 3 bases, with 10 bases spanning the gap. CDR3 protein: CASSLGEDYGYTF. CDR3 coding DNA: TGTGCCAGCAGTCTTGGGGAGGACTATGGCTACACCTTC.

The count of this clone is one. This rearrangement joins TRBV3-1 (or the pseudogene TRBV3-2) to TRBJ1-6; no reliable D call. Trimming took 0 bases from V and 9 from J, leaving 6 bases between them. Germline V gene lookup returns CDR1 LGHDT and CDR2 YNNKEL (reference sequence). CDR3 size: 13 residues. The CDR3 region is CASSQDLRSPLHF. DNA of the CDR3: TGTGCCAGCAGCCAAGACTTGCGTTCACCCCTCCACTTT.

This chain links TRBV3-1 (or the pseudogene TRBV3-2) with TRBJ2-5; a possible D gene is TRBD2 (5 bases). CDR3 length: 12 amino acids. V gave up 3 bases and J gave up 7 bases, with 9 bases separating them. CDR1 is LGHDT, CDR2 YNNKEL, per germline (reference sequence). The DNA for the CDR3 is TGTGCCAGCAGCCATTCCGCGGGGACCCAGTACTTC. It yields the protein CASSHSAGTQYF.

The chain links TRBV4-1 to TRBJ2-7, with a tentative D call TRBD2 (5 bases). In germline, CDR1 is MGHRA, CDR2 YSYEKL. The V end was cut by 8 bases, the J end by 5 bases, with 16 bases between. The CDR3 is 13 residues long. CDR3 region: CASASYPGDEQYF. In DNA, the CDR3 is TGCGCCAGCGCGAGTTACCCCGGGGACGAGCAGTACTTC.

In DNA, the CDR3 is TGTGCTAGTGGTTTGAGGCTAGCGGGAGATATGGGCAATGAGCAGTTCTTC. It translates to CASGLRLAGDMGNEQFF. The chain employs TRBV12-5 and TRBJ2-1; TRBD2 matches 10 bases. This CDR3 spans 17 amino acids. V lost 2 bases and J lost 6; bases outside the gene matches: 10. The germline CDR1 and CDR2 sequences are LGHNT and FRNRAP.

The rearrangement joins TRBV10-2 to TRBJ2-2, with a weak D call TRBD1 (6 bases). The CDR3 is 16 amino acids. V lost 5 bases to trimming and J lost 2 bases, with 15 bases between them. CDR1 is WSHSY and CDR2 is SAAADI in the germline V gene. The CDR3 protein is CASSPGTPINTGELFF. DNA of the CDR3: TGCGCCAGCAGTCCCGGGACACCTATCAACACCGGGGAGCTGTTTTTT.

The chain carries TRBV5-6 and TRBJ2-7; 8 bases map to TRBD1. Germline CDR1 and CDR2: SGHDT and YYEEEE. The CDR3 length is 14 residues. Trimming removed 3 bases from V and 3 bases from J; junction bases left unmatched: 5. For the CDR3, the DNA is TGTGCCAGCAGCTGGGGGACAGGAGGCTACGAGCAGTACTTC. It yields the protein CASSWGTGGYEQYF.

In this sample, this clone turned up once. The gene calls are TRBV7-8 and TRBJ1-1, with 7 nucleotides matching TRBD1. V shed 2 bases and J 0 bases; nucleotides not matched to a gene: 12. The CDR3 covers 18 residues. Germline CDR1 and CDR2: SGHVS and FQNEAQ. The CDR3 here is CASSLYVSERGLNTEAFF. The DNA for the CDR3 is TGTGCCAGCAGCTTATACGTCTCGGAAAGGGGGCTGAACACTGAAGCTTTCTTT.

The rearrangement links TRBV2 to TRBJ2-7; 8 positions match TRBD2. Germline trimming cut 3 bases from V and 0 bases from J; bases unmatched to any gene: 4. The CDR3 contains 15 residues. Germline loops: CDR1 SNHLY, CDR2 FYNNEI. DNA for the CDR3: TGTGCCAGCAGTGAGCGGGAGGCCTCCTCCTACGAGCAGTACTTC. Protein product: CASSEREASSYEQYF. Based on the CDR3 plus reference TRBV2 and TRBJ2-7, the full variable domain is EPEVTQTPSHQVTQMGQEVILRCVPISNHLYFYWYRQILGQKVEFLVSFYNNEISEKSEIFDDQFSVERPDGSNFTLKIRSTKLEDSAMYFCASSEREASSYEQYFGPGTRLTVT.